The clone carrying this TCR beta chain was detected a few times. Its antigen is currently unknown. Sample-barcoded 5' priming and a J-beta primer mix drove a second PCR of about 6 to 11 cycles. In TCRdb, the 5' RACE reads were re-called with MiXCR into one record per CDR3 protein. This table has some 1.8 million distinct CDR3 sequences, about 39% appearing once. This sample stems from a study of blood T cells in healthy people across ages. Findings and limits, study-wide: The study could not conclusively compare naive and antigen-experienced cells, given its unsorted PBMCs.

This clonotype originated in a human donor in good health. The specimen was blood.

The CDR3 region is CASGTGRETQYF. The CDR3 DNA sequence: TGTGCCAGCGGGACAGGGAGAGAGACCCAGTACTTC. The chain is built from TRBV12-3 or TRBV12-4 and TRBJ2-7; 9 bases are a match to TRBD1. Matching the DNA end better, TRBJ2-5 makes the J call doubtful. CDR3 length equals 12 residues.